A single sample is the source of the 30 T cell receptor beta chains below, sequenced in a study of shared clonotypes between healthy human individuals. Profiling relied on immunoSEQ multiplex PCR, and the TCRdb table lists in-frame clones only, not all of them. The data hold some 1.1 million clones, with 77% observed a single time. The source material was memory CD4+ T cells from PBMCs. Subset noted: CD45RA-negative fraction. The receptors come from a man aged 18 to 29 in good health. Some clones in this sample may be carry-over from other donors' samples.

The genes are TRBV5-1 and TRBJ2-3, with TRBD2 identical over 13 bases. Looked up from germline, CDR1 is SGHRS and CDR2 is YFSETQ. Losses at the gene ends were 1 base for V and 2 bases for J; bases not matched to a gene: 4. This CDR3 has 17 amino acids. The CDR3 spells CASSLPGLAGFTDTQYF. The CDR3 DNA sequence: TGCGCCAGCAGCTTGCCGGGACTAGCGGGGTTCACAGATACGCAGTATTTT.

This sequence joins TRBV7-2 and TRBJ1-1; 7 bases are shared with TRBD1. V lost 2 bases and J lost 7; bases outside the gene matches: 4. The CDR3 length is 13 residues. From germline, CDR1 is SGHTA and CDR2 FQGNSA. The CDR3 DNA reads TGTGCCAGCAGCTTAAACAGGGGAGGTGAAGCTTTCTTT. It translates to CASSLNRGGEAFF.

This clone appeared a few times. CDR3 sequence (DNA): TGCGCCAGCAGCTTGGCCCCCGGGACAGGGGATCAGCCCCAGCATTTT. This encodes CASSLAPGTGDQPQHF. V gene TRBV5-1 combines with J gene TRBJ1-5, with 10 bases identical to TRBD1. Looked up from germline, CDR1 is SGHRS and CDR2 is YFSETQ. This CDR3 contains 16 residues. J lost 5 bases, V lost 0 bases, and 5 bases had no gene match.

The chain uses TRBV5-1 and TRBJ1-4, with 9 nucleotides matching TRBD1. This CDR3 has 15 amino acids. Losses at the gene ends were 4 bases for V and 8 bases for J; bases not matched to a gene: 9. In germline, CDR1 is SGHRS, CDR2 YFSETQ. CDR3 nucleotide sequence: TGCGCCAGCAGCGACCCGGGACAGGGTGGCGAAAAACTGTTTTTT. Its protein is CASSDPGQGGEKLFF.

The chain is built from TRBV28 and TRBJ2-7; 12 bases line up with TRBD2. Germline V gene lookup returns CDR1 MDHEN and CDR2 SYDVKM. J gave up 7 bases and V 3 bases, and 7 bases lay outside the gene matches. The CDR3 is 15 residues long. The CDR3 DNA sequence: TGTGCCAGCAGTTTGAGACTAGCGGGAGCCAATGAGCAGTACTTC. Its protein product is CASSLRLAGANEQYF.

The CDR3 reads CASSLESGLGNTIYF. The CDR3, as DNA: TGTGCCAGCAGTTTAGAGTCCGGGCTAGGAAACACCATATATTTT. The chain joins TRBV28 to TRBJ1-3; D remains unclear. Trimming took 2 bases from V and 4 from J, leaving 12 bases between them. CDR1 MDHEN and CDR2 SYDVKM come from the germline V gene. The CDR3 has 15 amino acids. The full variable domain, in which reference TRBV28 and TRBJ1-3 provide the parts outside the CDR3, is DVKVTQSSRYLVKRTGEKVFLECVQDMDHENMFWYRQDPGLGLRLIYFSYDVKMKEKGDIPEGYSVSREKKERFSLILESASTNQTSMYLCASSLESGLGNTIYFGEGSWLTVV.

V and J are TRBV28 and TRBJ2-5; D remains unclear. CDR3 length: 13 amino acids. CDR1 and CDR2 (germline): MDHEN, SYDVKM. The germline V and J ends were trimmed by 9 bases and 4 bases, with 15 bases remaining between them. In DNA form, the CDR3 reads TGTGCCAGTCCTGGGGTGGCAGGAGAGACCCAGTACTTC. Translating gives CASPGVAGETQYF.

This clone was observed a handful of times. The rearrangement joins TRBV11-2 to TRBJ2-1; TRBD2 matches 13 bases. CDR1 SGHAT and CDR2 FQNNGV come from the germline V gene. With 6 bases clipped from V and 9 bases from J, the junction kept 8 bases outside the gene matches. The CDR3 is made up of 15 amino acids. This CDR3 is CASRRTSGSGGEQFF. CDR3 coding DNA: TGTGCCAGCAGGCGGACTAGCGGGAGCGGGGGTGAGCAGTTCTTC.

The J gene is TRBJ2-7, the V gene TRBV25-1; 8 bases fit TRBD1. The J segment lost 3 bases and the V segment lost 5 bases, leaving 6 bases of the junction unmatched. The CDR3 runs to 14 residues. In germline, CDR1 is MGHDK, CDR2 SYGVNS. CDR3 in DNA: TGTGCCAGCAGTCGACAGGGGAATCTCTACGAGCAGTACTTC. This codes for CASSRQGNLYEQYF.

The chain uses TRBV28 and TRBJ1-2, with 8 bases that match TRBD1. This CDR3 region has 15 residues. The V segment lost 6 bases and the J segment 6 bases; nucleotides outside the gene matches: 12. Germline CDR1 reads MDHEN; CDR2 reads SYDVKM. This CDR3 reads CASRGRAGGFNGYTF. As DNA, the CDR3 is TGTGCCAGCAGGGGGCGGGCAGGGGGCTTTAATGGCTACACCTTC.

Regarding this clone: This sample includes further DNA sequences coding for the same CDR3. The V and J genes are TRBV18 and TRBJ2-7, with 11 positions matching TRBD1. Germline V gene data show CDR1 as KGHSH and CDR2 as LQKENI. The CDR3 loop spans 15 amino acids. J lost 0 bases, V lost 2 bases, and 0 bases had no gene match. CDR3 loop: CASSPGTGGSYEQYF. CDR3 nucleotide sequence: TGTGCCAGCTCACCAGGGACAGGGGGCTCCTACGAGCAGTACTTC.

In this sample, this clone turned up many times. The chain couples TRBV5-8 to TRBJ2-3; D is unresolved. V shed 0 bases and J shed 3 bases, with 11 bases lying between them. CDR1 and CDR2 from the germline V gene are SGHTS and YDEGEE. The CDR3 has 15 residues. The CDR3 is CASSLEPRWTDTQYF. CDR3 nucleotides: TGTGCCAGCAGCTTGGAGCCCAGGTGGACAGATACGCAGTATTTT.

The chain employs TRBV11-2 and TRBJ1-3; 7 nucleotides agree with TRBD1. Per germline, CDR1 SGHAT and CDR2 FQNNGV. CDR3 length: 15 amino acids. J lost 2 bases, V lost 3 bases, and 4 bases had no gene match. The CDR3 here is CASSLAGTAGNTIYF. The DNA for the CDR3 is TGTGCCAGCAGCTTGGCCGGGACAGCTGGAAACACCATATATTTT.

The rearrangement uses TRBV10-2 and TRBJ1-1; D gene ambiguous. Germline V CDR1 and CDR2: WSHSY, SAAADI. V was pared by 8 bases and J by 0 bases, with 7 bases between. This CDR3 has 12 amino acids. For the CDR3, the DNA is TGCGCCAGCCGCGACATGAACACTGAAGCTTTCTTT. Protein sequence: CASRDMNTEAFF.

The CDR3, as DNA: TGTGCCACCAGCCTCGAACCCTACAAAAACATTCAGTACTTC. Amino acid sequence: CATSLEPYKNIQYF. This chain connects TRBV15 to TRBJ2-4, with D unresolved. The CDR3 has 14 residues. V was clipped by 5 bases and J by 3 bases, with 11 bases between them. CDR1 is LNHNV, CDR2 YYDKDF, per germline (reference sequence).

This clone was detected only a few times. V gene TRBV29-1 combines with J gene TRBJ1-1, with TRBD1 matching 8 bases. The CDR3 covers 14 residues. J lost 5 bases, V lost 1 base, and 6 bases had no gene match. CDR1 and CDR2 from the germline V gene are SQVTM and ANQGSEA. CDR3 amino acids: CSVEAGGGGTEAFF. The CDR3 nucleotides read TGCAGCGTTGAAGCAGGGGGCGGCGGAACTGAAGCTTTCTTT. The whole variable domain, remainder taken from reference TRBV29-1 and TRBJ1-1, is SAVISQKPSRDICQRGTSLTIQCQVDSQVTMMFWYRQQPGQSLTLIATANQGSEATYESGFVIDKFPISRPNLTFSTLTVSNMSPEDSSIYLCSVEAGGGGTEAFFGQGTRLTVV.

This clone has only one observation. CDR3 DNA sequence: TGTGCCAGCTCACAGAGAGGCAGGGACAGCTATGGCTACACCTTC. Amino acids: CASSQRGRDSYGYTF. The chain has TRBV18 and TRBJ1-2; TRBD1 matches 7 bases. This CDR3 contains 15 residues. Germline CDR1 KGHSH, CDR2 LQKENI. The junction had 9 bases not matched to a gene; V was cut back by 4 bases and J by 4 bases.

This chain uses TRBV6-1 with TRBJ2-5, with TRBD2 identical over 8 bases. The CDR3 is made up of 14 amino acids. Germline V gene data show CDR1 as MNHNS and CDR2 as SASEGT. V shed 10 bases, J shed 5 bases, and the junction held 12 bases outside the gene matches. The CDR3 protein is CATGGVGAAETQYF. The CDR3 coding sequence is TGTGCCACCGGGGGGGTAGGGGCAGCCGAGACCCAGTACTTC.

V and J are TRBV4-1 and TRBJ2-3; possibly TRBD1 for D (6 bases). The length of the CDR3 is 17 residues. Trimming left V 2 bases short and J 11 bases short, with 26 bases between. Looked up from germline, CDR1 is MGHRA and CDR2 is YSYEKL. CDR3 amino acids: CASSQPGQGMQLFKQYF. Here the CDR3 DNA reads TGCGCCAGCAGCCAACCGGGACAAGGGATGCAACTATTCAAGCAGTATTTT.

About this clone itself: With only one base between it and a far larger clone, this is likely a read error. V usage is TRBV11-2 and J usage is TRBJ2-7; 7 nucleotides line up with TRBD2. The junction had 9 bases not matched to a gene; V was cut back by 5 bases and J by 5 bases. The V gene's germline CDR1 is SGHAT and CDR2 FQNNGV. The CDR3 runs to 14 residues. The CDR3 DNA sequence: TGTGCCAGCAGCCCGGTGGTGGGAGGGCACGAGCAGTACTTC. It yields the protein CASSPVVGGHEQYF.

The V and J genes are TRBV18 and TRBJ1-4; no clear D. Germline-derived CDR1 and CDR2 are KGHSH and LQKENI. V was cut by 4 bases and J by 7 bases, with 25 bases left in between. The CDR3 extends over 18 amino acids. The chain's CDR3 is CASSRPSSQKRMLEKLFF. The DNA for the CDR3 is TGTGCCAGCTCACGACCTTCAAGCCAGAAGAGGATGCTTGAAAAACTGTTTTTT.

The rearrangement uses TRBV28 and TRBJ2-2; 8 bases match TRBD2. CDR3 length: 14 residues. The trim removed 8 bases at V and 0 bases at J, leaving 2 bases unmatched. Germline V CDR1 and CDR2: MDHEN, SYDVKM. The CDR3 nucleotides read TGTGCCAGCGCGGGACTAGCGAACACCGGGGAGCTGTTTTTT. Translation gives CASAGLANTGELFF.

This clone was counted ten times or more. V usage is TRBV18 and J usage is TRBJ1-1; a possible D gene is TRBD1 (5 bases). V gave up 3 bases and J gave up 6 bases, with 17 bases separating them. The CDR3 totals 15 residues. Germline V lookup: CDR1 KGHSH, CDR2 LQKENI. CDR3 in amino acids: CASSPPLGGDAEAFF. CDR3 nucleotides: TGTGCCAGCTCACCCCCCCTGGGAGGGGACGCTGAAGCTTTCTTT.

The V and J genes are TRBV29-1 and TRBJ2-5; 8 nucleotides align to TRBD1. CDR3 length: 15 residues. Per the germline V gene, CDR1 is SQVTM and CDR2 is ANQGSEA. Trimming at V came to 5 bases and at J to 2 bases, leaving 10 bases not matched to a gene. As DNA, the CDR3 is TGCAGCGTTTTCGGTGGGCAGGGGGCTCAAGAGACCCAGTACTTC. As protein: CSVFGGQGAQETQYF.

Points on this clone: Other nucleotide sequences from this sample produce the same CDR3. The CDR3 region has the DNA TGTGCCAGCAGTCCGGGGTCCAATGAAAAACTGTTTTTT. This sequence encodes CASSPGSNEKLFF. The chain recombines TRBV6-1 with TRBJ1-4; D unresolved. The CDR3 loop spans 13 amino acids. Germline V lookup: CDR1 MNHNS, CDR2 SASEGT. Deletions cut 5 bases from V and 5 bases from J, with 9 bases between.

In the case of this clone: Other DNA sequences in this specimen translate into the identical CDR3. The chain carries TRBV6-6 and TRBJ1-1; no firm D call. CDR3 size: 13 residues. The germline V gene has CDR1 MNHNY and CDR2 SVGAGI (reference sequence). Trimming removed 6 bases at V and 4 bases at J, with 12 bases between. The CDR3 sequence is CASSPPGRTEAFF. The CDR3 region has the DNA TGTGCCAGCAGCCCCCCGGGCCGCACTGAAGCTTTCTTT.

The chain recombines TRBV5-6 with TRBJ2-2; TRBD2 agrees at 10 bases. The germline gives CDR1 SGHDT, CDR2 YYEEEE. This CDR3 has 18 residues. After removal of 0 bases from V and 6 bases from J, the junction contained 11 bases not matched to a gene. The CDR3 sequence: CASSLAYRASGRSGELFF. In DNA, the CDR3 is TGTGCCAGCAGCTTGGCCTACCGGGCTAGCGGGAGATCCGGGGAGCTGTTTTTT.

This clone was picked up a small number of times. J is TRBJ2-5 and V is TRBV7-2; no definite D call. CDR3 length: 12 residues. V lost 5 bases, J lost 3 bases, and 7 bases lay in between. CDR1 and CDR2 (germline): SGHTA, FQGNSA. CDR3 in DNA: TGTGCCAGCAGCCCCAATAAAGAGACCCAGTACTTC. Amino acid sequence: CASSPNKETQYF.

The rearrangement links TRBV29-1 to TRBJ2-2; no clear D gene. V was pared by 3 bases and J by 2 bases, with 4 bases between. The length of the CDR3 is 12 residues. Germline values: CDR1 SQVTM, CDR2 ANQGSEA. The CDR3: CSVESNTGELFF. CDR3 nucleotides: TGCAGCGTTGAGTCCAACACCGGGGAGCTGTTTTTT.

The V call is TRBV28, the J call TRBJ1-2, with 11 bases fitting TRBD1. Germline values: CDR1 MDHEN, CDR2 SYDVKM. The CDR3 runs 22 residues. The V and J ends lost 2 bases and 4 bases, in that order; junction bases with no gene match: 24. This CDR3 reads CASSLNFGMFGQGASGSYGYTF. CDR3 DNA: TGTGCCAGCAGTTTAAACTTCGGAATGTTTGGACAGGGGGCGAGCGGTAGCTATGGCTACACCTTC.